These T cell receptor beta chains were read from a single sample in a study of radiotherapy plus CTLA-4 blockade in lung cancer. Here immunoSEQ multiplex PCR was the method, and the copy in TCRdb shows in-frame clones only, minus some. This table holds 50,000 to 75,000 clones, about 72% found once. Sequenced material: peripheral blood, taken from a patient treated with radiotherapy plus ipilimumab. Receptor source: a human donor with non-small cell lung cancer who had a complete response to radiotherapy plus ipilimumab. Each CDR3 is given without its conserved first and last residue. Fields, in order: CDR3 length, V gene, CDR3 protein.

CDR3 length: 14
V gene: TRBV10-3
CDR3 protein: AIPPPRGVSPDTQY

CDR3 length: 14
V gene: TRBV5-1
CDR3 protein: ASSLEGTGGNNEQF

CDR3 length: 16
V gene: TRBV27
CDR3 protein: ASSLGLAGGPLDNEQF

CDR3 length: 14
V gene: TRBV7-2
CDR3 protein: ASSTWTVDRNTEAF

CDR3 length: 16
V gene: TRBV27
CDR3 protein: ASSFQSPGQFSNYGYT

CDR3 length: 15
V gene: TRBV7-2
CDR3 protein: ASSATIRSSPTGELF

CDR3 length: 14
V gene: TRBV16
CDR3 protein: ASSQFARSSGNTIY

CDR3 length: 9
V gene: TRBV7-2
CDR3 protein: ASTGAGELF

CDR3 length: 13
V gene: TRBV5-1
CDR3 protein: ASSLGPTLNTEAF

CDR3 length: 13
V gene: TRBV5-6
CDR3 protein: ASSFSEYSNQPQH

CDR3 length: 10
V gene: TRBV19
CDR3 protein: ASTLEGGRAF

CDR3 length: 13
V gene: TRBV5-6
CDR3 protein: ASSLYRDRTDTQY

CDR3 length: 11
V gene: TRBV9
CDR3 protein: ASNLAGRNEQF

CDR3 length: 12
V gene: TRBV27
CDR3 protein: ASSLRGQSNEQF

CDR3 length: 12
V gene: TRBV15
CDR3 protein: ATSRDRGGQTQY

CDR3 length: 13
V gene: TRBV7-2
CDR3 protein: ASQDGRLWANVLT

CDR3 length: 12
V gene: TRBV2
CDR3 protein: ASKGQGANQPQH

CDR3 length: 9
V gene: TRBV7-9
CDR3 protein: ASSHQGEQF

CDR3 length: 14
V gene: TRBV11-3
CDR3 protein: ASSLLGAASTDTQY

CDR3 length: 12
V gene: TRBV18
CDR3 protein: ASSPLAGTGELF

CDR3 length: 14
V gene: TRBV2
CDR3 protein: ASSQIGVSSYNEQF

CDR3 length: 15
V gene: TRBV2
CDR3 protein: ASGHPGGRAVTGELF

CDR3 length: 10
V gene: TRBV12-5
CDR3 protein: ASGLGGEKLF

CDR3 length: 13
V gene: TRBV18
CDR3 protein: ASSPPTGDTGELF

CDR3 length: 10
V gene: TRBV29-1
CDR3 protein: SVEKGDYGYT

CDR3 length: 13
V gene: TRBV4-3
CDR3 protein: ASSQDRTGGYGYT

CDR3 length: 18
V gene: TRBV18
CDR3 protein: ASSSSSGTAFTFSTDTQY

CDR3 length: 11
V gene: TRBV19
CDR3 protein: ASSSQGGQPQH

CDR3 length: 14
V gene: TRBV5-6
CDR3 protein: ASSSGTSRSKNEQF

CDR3 length: 10
V gene: TRBV15
CDR3 protein: ATSSDTDTQY

CDR3 length: 12
V gene: TRBV10-3
CDR3 protein: AITSGGSGTEAF

CDR3 length: 10
V gene: TRBV30
CDR3 protein: AWSGGLATQY

CDR3 length: 13
V gene: TRBV9
CDR3 protein: ASSLGVGSNQPQH

CDR3 length: 14
V gene: TRBV11-2
CDR3 protein: ASSPGAGTSTDTQY

CDR3 length: 11
V gene: TRBV4-3
CDR3 protein: ASSQGLAETQY

CDR3 length: 14
V gene: TRBV29-1
CDR3 protein: SVEGGVAGGDNEQF

CDR3 length: 14
V gene: TRBV9
CDR3 protein: ASSVEWGANTGELF

CDR3 length: 14
V gene: TRBV7-8
CDR3 protein: ASTPLDRGDTGELF

CDR3 length: 14
V gene: TRBV10-3
CDR3 protein: AISEYSQIYNSPLH

CDR3 length: 18
V gene: TRBV19
CDR3 protein: ASSIDGLGTANFLNTEAF

CDR3 length: 12
V gene: TRBV7-2
CDR3 protein: ASSGLAGLDTQY

CDR3 length: 12
V gene: TRBV9
CDR3 protein: ASSVQGWAGELF

CDR3 length: 12
V gene: TRBV7-2
CDR3 protein: ASSLALQNTEAF

CDR3 length: 11
V gene: TRBV5-1
CDR3 protein: ASSLERGEKLF

CDR3 length: 11
V gene: TRBV7-8
CDR3 protein: ASSSDRYNEQF

CDR3 length: 13
V gene: TRBV6-6
CDR3 protein: ASRPTGNSNQPQH

CDR3 length: 11
V gene: TRBV18
CDR3 protein: ASSPSPGNTIY